The 20 T cell receptor beta chains reported below all come from one sample, sequenced in a study of T-cell reconstitution after alpha-beta-depleted transplantation in children. TCRbeta library preparation incorporated unique molecular identifiers. TCRdb reanalysed the PCR reads using MiXCR and keeps one entry per CDR3 protein. Among fewer than 450,000 distinct CDR3 sequences listed, 16% were seen once. The sample consisted of PBMCs, mostly from graft donor cells, taken 360 days after TCRalphabeta/CD19-depleted stem cell transplant. Every receptor here comes from a male patient between 2 and 15 years old who had a stem cell transplant for acute lymphoblastic leukemia, so the T cells may come from the graft donor.

The chain uses TRBV28 and TRBJ1-4; 9 nucleotides align to TRBD1. V lost 6 bases and J lost 8; bases outside the gene matches: 10. The CDR3 has 15 residues. Per the germline V gene, CDR1 is MDHEN and CDR2 is SYDVKM. This CDR3 is CASRQPGQGGEKLFF. The CDR3 DNA reads TGTGCCAGCAGGCAACCGGGACAGGGAGGAGAAAAACTGTTTTTT.

This clonotype showed up just a few times. The CDR3 sequence is CASSTAQGVTDTQYF. CDR3 bases: TGTGCCAGTAGTACCGCACAGGGTGTTACAGATACGCAGTATTTT. V usage is TRBV19 and J usage is TRBJ2-3; a weak D match, TRBD1 (6 bases). Trimming pared 4 bases from V and 3 bases from J, leaving 14 bases between. Germline V gene data show CDR1 as LNHDA and CDR2 as SQIVND (reference sequence). The CDR3 length is 15 residues. The complete variable domain, with remaining parts taken from reference TRBV19 and TRBJ2-3, reads DGGITQSPKYLFRKEGQNVTLSCEQNLNHDAMYWYRQDPGQGLRLIYYSQIVNDFQKGDIAEGYSVSREKKESFPLTVTSAQKNPTAFYLCASSTAQGVTDTQYFGPGTRLTVL.

This clonotype was observed at least ten times. This chain links TRBV28 with TRBJ2-1; D may be TRBD2 (6 bases). The germline CDR1 and CDR2 sequences are MDHEN and SYDVKM. With 8 bases removed from V and 10 bases from J, the gap between germline ends came to 15 bases. The CDR3 consists of 12 residues. In nucleotides, the CDR3 is TGTGCCAGCTCCCCGGGGGTGCGGGAGCAGTTCTTC. Protein product: CASSPGVREQFF.

The chain recombines TRBV5-1 with TRBJ2-4; TRBD2 is a possible D gene (6 bases). The CDR3 length is 16 residues. Germline CDR1 and CDR2: SGHRS and YFSETQ. V lost 3 bases to trimming and J lost 2 bases, with 15 bases between them. The CDR3 nucleotides read TGCGCCAGCAGCTCCGGGGGTAGCAGTACCAAAAACATTCAGTACTTC. Protein: CASSSGGSSTKNIQYF. Combining the CDR3 with reference TRBV5-1 and TRBJ2-4 gives the whole variable domain KAGVTQTPRYLIKTRGQQVTLSCSPISGHRSVSWYQQTPGQGLQFLFEYFSETQRNKGNFPGRFSGRQFSNSRSEMNVSTLELGDSALYLCASSSGGSSTKNIQYFGAGTRLSVL.

The chain combines TRBV7-2 with TRBJ2-4; no reliable D call. The CDR3 loop spans 14 amino acids. Germline V gives CDR1 SGHTA, CDR2 FQGNSA. V lost 6 bases and J lost 2, with 11 bases in between. This CDR3 is CASSNGVTKNIQYF. The DNA of the CDR3 is TGTGCCAGCAGTAATGGGGTTACCAAAAACATTCAGTACTTC.

The sample holds many counts of this clonotype. This CDR3 is CSVLSTWRQTTGELFF. The CDR3 DNA reads TGCAGCGTCCTGTCTACCTGGAGACAGACCACCGGGGAGCTGTTTTTT. This chain joins TRBV29-1 and TRBJ2-2, with D perhaps matching TRBD1 (5 bases). V lost 6 bases and J lost 4, with 21 bases in between. CDR3 length: 16 residues. CDR1 is SQVTM, CDR2 ANQGSEA, per germline.

In this sample, this clonotype turned up a few times. J is TRBJ2-5 and V is TRBV12-3 or TRBV12-4; D unclear. V lost 6 bases and J 4 bases, leaving 12 bases between the germline ends. The CDR3 extends over 13 amino acids. This chain's CDR3 is CASRYTHGETQYF. The CDR3, as DNA: TGTGCCAGCAGATACACTCATGGAGAGACCCAGTACTTC.

This clonotype showed up just once. The rearrangement joins TRBV6-2 or TRBV6-3 to TRBJ2-7, with D unclear. Trimming took off 4 bases at V and 3 bases at J, with 10 bases between the two ends. Germline CDR1 MNHEY, CDR2 SVGEGT. The CDR3 is made up of 13 amino acids. In DNA, the CDR3 is TGTGCCAGCAGTTTTGCTCAACTCTACGAGCAGTACTTC. Residues: CASSFAQLYEQYF.

CDR3 sequence: CSVELGPHTQYF. The CDR3, as DNA: TGCAGCGTTGAACTAGGGCCCCATACGCAGTATTTT. The V gene is TRBV29-1, the J gene TRBJ2-3; D ambiguous. Germline CDR1 SQVTM, CDR2 ANQGSEA. V gave up 2 bases and J gave up 7 bases, with 10 bases separating them. The CDR3 totals 12 residues.

The chain carries TRBV12-3 or TRBV12-4 and TRBJ1-2; D is ambiguous. The CDR3 is made up of 13 amino acids. V lost 3 bases to trimming and J lost 3 bases, with 8 bases between them. The CDR3 region is CASSFVRHYGYTF. CDR3 bases: TGTGCCAGCAGTTTCGTCCGACACTATGGCTACACCTTC.

This clonotype was observed at least ten times. This sequence joins TRBV28 and TRBJ2-1; TRBD2 agrees at 9 bases. The germline V gene encodes CDR1 MDHEN and CDR2 SYDVKM. This CDR3 spans 18 amino acids. Unmatched junction bases numbered 14, after V lost 3 bases and J lost 5 bases. CDR3 DNA sequence: TGTGCCAGCAGTTTTGGGGTATTCAGTGGCGGGAGGGACAATGAGCAGTTCTTC. Residues: CASSFGVFSGGRDNEQFF.

This clonotype has a handful of counts. This chain links TRBV12-3 or TRBV12-4 with TRBJ2-1; D is ambiguous. With 2 bases removed from V and 5 bases from J, the gap between germline ends came to 16 bases. The CDR3 runs 16 residues. CDR3 residues: CASSLILGQNNNEQFF. The CDR3, as DNA: TGTGCCAGCAGTTTAATCCTAGGGCAAAATAACAATGAGCAGTTCTTC.

This clonotype has a handful of counts. V is TRBV4-2 and J is TRBJ1-1, with unresolved D. The CDR3 is 14 amino acids. The germline CDR1 and CDR2 sequences are LGHNA and YNFKEQ. Between the trimmed V and J ends, which lost 0 bases and 7 bases, there was a span of 12 bases. CDR3 loop: CASSQESREIEAFF. CDR3 in DNA: TGTGCCAGCAGCCAAGAGTCAAGGGAAATTGAAGCTTTCTTT.

This clonotype was detected only a few times. The chain uses TRBV20-1 and TRBJ2-7; the D gene is possibly TRBD1 (6 bases). Trimming pared 6 bases from V and 6 bases from J, leaving 12 bases between. Germline assignment: CDR1 DFQATT and CDR2 SNEGSKA (reference sequence). This CDR3 is 11 amino acids long. The CDR3 DNA is TGCAGTGCGCTCACAGGGTCCGAGCAGTACTTC. Its translation is CSALTGSEQYF.

This clonotype came up many times. The CDR3 sequence is CSARAPTRETQYF. The CDR3 nucleotides read TGCAGTGCTAGAGCGCCGACGAGGGAGACCCAGTACTTC. V and J are TRBV20-1 and TRBJ2-5, with unresolved D. The CDR3 loop spans 13 amino acids. Trimming pared 1 base from V and 5 bases from J, leaving 11 bases between. CDR1 DFQATT and CDR2 SNEGSKA come from the germline V gene (reference sequence).

The chain has TRBV4-2 and TRBJ1-1; D is possibly TRBD1 (6 bases). V was shortened by 0 bases and J by 11 bases, with 13 bases between the two germline ends. From germline, CDR1 is LGHNA and CDR2 YNFKEQ. CDR3 size: 13 residues. The CDR3, as DNA: TGTGCCAGCAGCCAAGACGGGGGCGGAAAGGCTTTCTTT. Translated: CASSQDGGGKAFF.

This rearrangement joins TRBV30 to TRBJ2-7; D is uncertain. The germline CDR1 and CDR2 sequences are GTSNPN and SVGIG (reference sequence). Trimming pared 4 bases from V and 0 bases from J, leaving 13 bases between. CDR3 length equals 14 residues. The CDR3 DNA reads as TGTGCCTGGAATTTAAGGGATAACTCCTACGAGCAGTACTTC. As protein: CAWNLRDNSYEQYF.

This clonotype was seen a few times. The V call is TRBV5-1, the J call TRBJ2-7; TRBD1 agrees at 10 bases. After removal of 0 bases from V and 6 bases from J, the junction contained 6 bases not matched to a gene. Germline V gene data show CDR1 as SGHRS and CDR2 as YFSETQ. CDR3 length: 15 residues. The CDR3 bases are TGCGCCAGCAGCTTGGCGCGACAGGGGGCGGGCGAGCAGTACTTC. Its translation is CASSLARQGAGEQYF. Supplemented by reference TRBV5-1 and TRBJ2-7, the full variable domain reads KAGVTQTPRYLIKTRGQQVTLSCSPISGHRSVSWYQQTPGQGLQFLFEYFSETQRNKGNFPGRFSGRQFSNSRSEMNVSTLELGDSALYLCASSLARQGAGEQYFGPGTRLTVT.

This clonotype turned up a few times. The CDR3: CAYLGTGMVEQYF. The CDR3 DNA sequence: TGTGCCTACCTTGGGACAGGGATGGTCGAGCAGTACTTC. This chain uses TRBV10-3 with TRBJ2-7; TRBD1 agrees at 9 bases. The CDR3 spans 13 residues. The V gene end was trimmed by 11 bases and the J gene end by 6 bases; junction bases not matched to a gene: 11. Per germline, CDR1 ENHRY and CDR2 SYGVKD.

This clonotype was found many times. The CDR3 sequence is CASRDSGLYNEQFF. The CDR3 DNA is TGTGCCAGCAGAGATAGCGGACTATACAATGAGCAGTTCTTC. The J gene is TRBJ2-1, the V gene TRBV6-2 or TRBV6-3; perhaps TRBD2 as D (6 bases). CDR3 length: 14 residues. CDR1 is MNHEY and CDR2 is SVGEGT in the germline V gene. Trimming stripped 6 bases from V and 4 bases from J, with 13 bases between.